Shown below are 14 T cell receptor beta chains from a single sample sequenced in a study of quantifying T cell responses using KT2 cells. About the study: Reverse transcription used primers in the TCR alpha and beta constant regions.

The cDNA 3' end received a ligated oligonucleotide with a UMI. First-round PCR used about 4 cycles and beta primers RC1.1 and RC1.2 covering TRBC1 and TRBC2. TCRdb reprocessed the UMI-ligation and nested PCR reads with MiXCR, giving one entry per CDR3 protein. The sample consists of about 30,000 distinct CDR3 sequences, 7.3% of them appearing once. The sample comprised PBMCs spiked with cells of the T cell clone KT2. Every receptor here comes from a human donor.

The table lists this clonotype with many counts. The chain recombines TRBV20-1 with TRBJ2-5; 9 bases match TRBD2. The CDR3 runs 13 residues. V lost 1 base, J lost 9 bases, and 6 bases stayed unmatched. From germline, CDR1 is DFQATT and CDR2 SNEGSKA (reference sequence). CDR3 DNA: TGCAGTGCTAGAGCTAGCGGGAACCGGGCCCAGTACTTC. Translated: CSARASGNRAQYF.

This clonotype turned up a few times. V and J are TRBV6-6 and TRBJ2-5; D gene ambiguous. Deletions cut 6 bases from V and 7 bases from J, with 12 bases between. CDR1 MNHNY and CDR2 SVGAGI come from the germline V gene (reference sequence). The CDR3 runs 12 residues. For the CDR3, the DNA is TGTGCCAGCAGCCGGCCAAGTGGGACCCAGTACTTC. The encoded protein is CASSRPSGTQYF.

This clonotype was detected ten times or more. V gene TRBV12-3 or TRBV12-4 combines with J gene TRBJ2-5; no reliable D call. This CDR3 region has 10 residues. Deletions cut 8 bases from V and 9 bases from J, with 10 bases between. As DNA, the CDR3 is TGTGCCAGCGGCCCCCGAGCCCAGTACTTC. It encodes CASGPRAQYF.

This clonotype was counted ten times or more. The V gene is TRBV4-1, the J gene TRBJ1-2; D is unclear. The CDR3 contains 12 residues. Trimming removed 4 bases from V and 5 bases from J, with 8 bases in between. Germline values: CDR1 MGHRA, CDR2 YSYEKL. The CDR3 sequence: CASSPDLYGYTF. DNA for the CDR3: TGCGCCAGCAGCCCGGACTTATATGGCTACACCTTC.

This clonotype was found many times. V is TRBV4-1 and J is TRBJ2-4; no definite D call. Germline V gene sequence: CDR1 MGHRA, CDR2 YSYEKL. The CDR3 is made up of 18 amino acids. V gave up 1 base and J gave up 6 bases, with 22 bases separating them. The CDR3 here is CASSQVGLDGYTSNIQYF. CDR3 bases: TGCGCCAGCAGCCAAGTGGGGTTGGACGGCTACACGTCAAACATTCAGTACTTC.

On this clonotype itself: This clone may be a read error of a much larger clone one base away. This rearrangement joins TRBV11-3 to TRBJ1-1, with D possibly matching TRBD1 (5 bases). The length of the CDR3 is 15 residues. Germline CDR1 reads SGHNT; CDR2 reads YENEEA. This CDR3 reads CSHTPTPQGNTEAFF. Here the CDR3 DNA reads TGTTCCCACACCCCAACCCCGCAGGGAAACACTGAAGCTTTCTTT. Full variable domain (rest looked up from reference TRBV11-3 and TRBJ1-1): EAGVVQSPRYKIIEKKQPVAFWCNPISGHNTLYWYLQNLGQGPELLIRYENEEAVDDSQLPKDRFSAERLKGVDSTLKIQPAELGDSAVYLCSHTPTPQGNTEAFFGQGTRLTVV.

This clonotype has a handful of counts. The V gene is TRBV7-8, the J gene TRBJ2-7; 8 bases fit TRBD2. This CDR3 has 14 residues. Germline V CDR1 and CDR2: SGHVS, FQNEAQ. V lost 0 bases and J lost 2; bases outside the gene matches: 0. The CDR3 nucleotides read TGTGCCAGCAGCTTAGCGCGGGGGGCCTACGAGCAGTACTTC. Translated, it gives CASSLARGAYEQYF.

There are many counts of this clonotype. CDR3 sequence: CASSEFVNSPLHF. The CDR3 coding sequence is TGCGCCAGCAGTGAGTTTGTGAATTCACCCCTCCACTTT. The chain combines TRBV10-1 with TRBJ1-6, with D hard to call. Germline CDR1 WNHNN, CDR2 SYGVQD (reference sequence). Trimming stripped 1 base from V and 7 bases from J, with 5 bases between. CDR3 length: 13 residues.

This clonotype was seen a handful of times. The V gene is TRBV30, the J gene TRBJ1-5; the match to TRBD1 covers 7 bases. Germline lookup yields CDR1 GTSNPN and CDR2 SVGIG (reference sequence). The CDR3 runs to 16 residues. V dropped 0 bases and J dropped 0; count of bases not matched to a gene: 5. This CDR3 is CAWSVGTVYSNQPQHF. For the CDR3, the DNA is TGTGCCTGGAGTGTCGGGACAGTCTATAGCAATCAGCCCCAGCATTTT.

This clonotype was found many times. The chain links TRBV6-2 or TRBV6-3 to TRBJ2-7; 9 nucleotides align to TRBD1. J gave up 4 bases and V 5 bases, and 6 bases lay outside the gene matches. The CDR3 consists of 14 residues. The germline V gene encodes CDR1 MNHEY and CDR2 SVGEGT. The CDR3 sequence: CASSGTGGAYEQYF. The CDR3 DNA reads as TGTGCCAGCAGTGGCACAGGGGGCGCATACGAGCAGTACTTC.

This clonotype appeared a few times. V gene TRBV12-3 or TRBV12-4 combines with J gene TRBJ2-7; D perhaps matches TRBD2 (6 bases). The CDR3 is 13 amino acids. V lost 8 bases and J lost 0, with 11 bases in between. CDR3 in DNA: TGTGCCAGCCAACGACTAGGCTCCTACGAGCAGTACTTC. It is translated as CASQRLGSYEQYF.

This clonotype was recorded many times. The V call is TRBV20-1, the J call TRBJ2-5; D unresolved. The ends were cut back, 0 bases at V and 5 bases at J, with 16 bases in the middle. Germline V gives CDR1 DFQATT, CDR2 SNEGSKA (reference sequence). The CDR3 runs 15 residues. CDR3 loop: CSAREGRVVIETQYF. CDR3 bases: TGCAGTGCTAGAGAGGGTCGCGTTGTAATTGAGACCCAGTACTTC.

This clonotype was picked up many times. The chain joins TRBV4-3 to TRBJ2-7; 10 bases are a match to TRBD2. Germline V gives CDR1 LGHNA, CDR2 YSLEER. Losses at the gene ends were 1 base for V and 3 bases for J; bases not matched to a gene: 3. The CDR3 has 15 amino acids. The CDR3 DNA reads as TGCGCCAGCAGCCAAGCGCTAGCGGGAGACTACGAGCAGTACTTC. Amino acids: CASSQALAGDYEQYF.

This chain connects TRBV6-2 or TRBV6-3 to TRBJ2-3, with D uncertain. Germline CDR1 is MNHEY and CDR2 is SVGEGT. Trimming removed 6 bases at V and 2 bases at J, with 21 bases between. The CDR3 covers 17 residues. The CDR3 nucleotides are TGTGCCAGCAGCCTCCCACTTTCGCGGAAAATCACAGATACGCAGTATTTT. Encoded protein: CASSLPLSRKITDTQYF.